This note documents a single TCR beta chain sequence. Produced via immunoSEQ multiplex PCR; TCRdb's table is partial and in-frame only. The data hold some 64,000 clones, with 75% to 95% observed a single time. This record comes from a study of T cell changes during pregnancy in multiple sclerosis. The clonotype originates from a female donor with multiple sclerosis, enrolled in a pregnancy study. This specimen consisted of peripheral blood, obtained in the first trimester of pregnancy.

The CDR3 bases are TGTGCCAGCAGCTTAGGGACAGGGAGCACTGAAGCTTTCTTT. It codes for CASSLGTGSTEAFF. This chain joins TRBV11-2 and TRBJ1-1; 8 bases are a match to TRBD1. The CDR3 consists of 14 residues. Germline V lookup: CDR1 SGHAT, CDR2 FQNNGV. V was clipped by 1 base and J by 4 bases; unmatched bases: 2.